These T cell receptor beta chains were read from a single sample in a study of blood T cell repertoires in COVID-19. Libraries were prepared by immunoSEQ multiplex PCR; TCRdb keeps only in-frame clonotypes and omits some of them. Among 30,000 or so clones listed, roughly nine tenths were seen once. The specimen was peripheral blood. The origin of the receptors is a human donor in a cohort sampled during active COVID-19. Both conserved end residues are part of each CDR3. D genes are given only for firm matches. For some rows the clone size is stated as once, few or many, or as a class when expanded; others skip it.

j_gene	d_gene	abundance	v_gene	CDR3nt	CDR3aa
TRBJ1-5	TRBD1	-	TRBV7-2	TGTGCCAGCAGCCAAACAGGGGGCGCGGGTAGCAATCAGCCCCAGCATTTT	CASSQTGGAGSNQPQHF
TRBJ2-3	TRBD2	once	TRBV9	TGTGCCAGCAGCGTAGTCCCCACTAGCGGGGGGACAGATACGCAGTATTTT	CASSVVPTSGGTDTQYF
TRBJ1-2	TRBD1	-	TRBV5-4	TGTGCCAGCAGCTTGGGGGACAGGGGGCAAAGGGGCTACACCTTC	CASSLGDRGQRGYTF
TRBJ2-7	TRBD1	-	TRBV9	TGTGCCAGCAGCCCCGGGACAGGGGTTCTTGTGTACGAGCAGTACTTC	CASSPGTGVLVYEQYF
TRBJ2-1	-	-	TRBV5-1	TGCGCCAGCAGCCAGACCAGCGGCGCCTCCTACAATGAGCAGTTCTTC	CASSQTSGASYNEQFF
TRBJ2-2	-	-	TRBV6-6	TGTGCCAGCAGCCGGACGGGACTTAGGAACACCGGGGAGCTGTTTTTT	CASSRTGLRNTGELFF
TRBJ2-3	-	-	TRBV5-1	TGCGCCAGCAGCTTGGAGGTCAGGGGACCCACAGATACGCAGTATTTT	CASSLEVRGPTDTQYF
TRBJ2-3	-	-	TRBV5-4	TGTGCCAGCAGCTTGGACTCCTCCAGGGCAGATACGCAGTATTTT	CASSLDSSRADTQYF
TRBJ1-1	TRBD1	-	TRBV3-1/TRBV3-2	TGTGCCAGCAGGCCCGGACAGGGGAGGACTTTCTTT	CASRPGQGRTFF
TRBJ1-2	-	-	TRBV29-1	TGCAGCGTTGTGTGGAGGGTCGACGGGCCTGCTAACTATGGCTACACCTTC	CSVVWRVDGPANYGYTF
TRBJ2-5	-	-	TRBV9	TGTGCCAGCAGCGTCATGGGCGGGACCCAAGAGACCCAGTACTTC	CASSVMGGTQETQYF
TRBJ2-2	-	-	TRBV5-1	TGCGCCAGCAGCAGTCACTTAGAGACCGGGGAGCTGTTTTTT	CASSSHLETGELFF
TRBJ2-7	TRBD2	few	TRBV20-1	TGCAGTGCTAGTTCCCCAGGCGGGCGGGGGATTACCTACGAGCAGTACTTC	CSASSPGGRGITYEQYF
TRBJ2-5	-	-	TRBV2	TGTGCCAGCAGTGACTGGGAGGACCTCCAAGAGACCCAGTACTTC	CASSDWEDLQETQYF
TRBJ2-7	TRBD1	-	TRBV5-5	TGTGCCAGCAGCTTATGGGACAGGGTCTACGAGCAGTACTTC	CASSLWDRVYEQYF
TRBJ2-7	TRBD2	-	TRBV19	TGTGCCAGTAGTAGAGGACTAGCGGGTCCCTACGAGCAGTACTTC	CASSRGLAGPYEQYF
TRBJ1-2	TRBD1	-	TRBV6-4	TGTGCCAGCAGGACCCGTGGTCCCGCTCAGACAGGGGGCTATGGCTACACCTTC	CASRTRGPAQTGGYGYTF
TRBJ1-5	-	-	TRBV2	TGTGCCAGCAGCGACCTAGGCAATCAGCCCCAGCATTTT	CASSDLGNQPQHF
TRBJ1-5	-	-	TRBV6-6	TGTGCCAGCAGTCAGGGGCGATATAGCAATCAGCCCCAGCATTTT	CASSQGRYSNQPQHF
TRBJ1-2	-	-	TRBV14	TGTGCCAGCAGCCAAGATATTGGCTTCTATGGCTACACCTTC	CASSQDIGFYGYTF
TRBJ2-5	TRBD1	-	TRBV2	TGTGCCAGCAAATCCGGGACAGCCCAAGAGACCCAGTACTTC	CASKSGTAQETQYF
TRBJ2-7	-	-	TRBV6-5	TGTGCCAGCAGTTACGGGTGGGCGCTCGAGCAGTACTTC	CASSYGWALEQYF
TRBJ1-4	TRBD1	once	TRBV10-1	TGCGCCAGCAGGGGGACAGGTTGGAGAAAAACTGTTTTT	CASRGTGWRKTVF
TRBJ2-7	-	-	TRBV27	TGTGCCAGCAGTCCCCTCGGGGCCTACGAGCAGTACTTC	CASSPLGAYEQYF
TRBJ1-6	TRBD1	-	TRBV5-1	TGCGCCAGCAGCGTGGGACAGGGGCCTAATTCACCCCTCCACTTT	CASSVGQGPNSPLHF
TRBJ2-1	TRBD2	-	TRBV4-2	TGTGCCAGCAGCCAAGATCTGGGACTAGTAAGAAGTGAGCAGTTCTTC	CASSQDLGLVRSEQFF
TRBJ2-1	TRBD2	-	TRBV7-6	TGTGCCAGCAGCTTAGATGTTCTAGCGGGGGGCTCCAACAATGAGCAGTTCTTC	CASSLDVLAGGSNNEQFF
TRBJ2-3	-	once	TRBV3-1/TRBV3-2	TGTGCCAGCAGCCTTTTCCTAGGAGGTACGCAGTATTTT	CASSLFLGGTQYF
TRBJ1-1	TRBD1	-	TRBV12-3/TRBV12-4	TGTGCCAGCAGTTCCATCTCTACAGGGGCCTTCTTT	CASSSISTGAFF
TRBJ2-5	TRBD2	-	TRBV4-3	TGCGCCAGCAGCCAAGAAACAGCGGGGGGCAGGGAGACCCAGTACTTC	CASSQETAGGRETQYF
TRBJ2-3	TRBD2	-	TRBV19	TGTGCCAGTAGCCAGGGACTAGCGGGGATCGCGCAGTATTTT	CASSQGLAGIAQYF
TRBJ1-1	-	-	TRBV12-3/TRBV12-4	TGTGCCAGCAGTTTAGCCGGGAACACTGAAGCTTTCTTT	CASSLAGNTEAFF